These 28 T cell receptor beta chains were sequenced from one sample in a study of cytomegalovirus exposure and HLA in healthy donors. PCR primers comprised 60 Vbeta and 13 Jbeta primers. The method was immunoSEQ multiplex PCR; TCRdb's version includes in-frame clones alone and lacks a portion of them. This table holds 160,000 or so clones, 60% to 85% found once. Sequencing was performed on PBMCs. These receptors originate from a man between 45 and 60 years old in good health and CMV-seropositive.

The J gene is TRBJ1-2, the V gene TRBV7-9; D is uncertain. Germline V gene sequence: CDR1 SEHNR, CDR2 FQNEAQ (reference sequence). This CDR3 region has 13 residues. Trimming pared 3 bases from V and 4 bases from J, leaving 9 bases between. DNA for the CDR3: TGTGCCAGCAGCTTCGACATCTTCTATGGCTACACCTTC. Protein product: CASSFDIFYGYTF.

The chain couples TRBV6-5 to TRBJ2-7; 14 bases map to TRBD2. This CDR3 is built from 16 residues. The trim removed 2 bases at V and 7 bases at J, leaving 7 bases unmatched. CDR1 and CDR2 from the germline V gene are MNHEY and SVGAGI. CDR3 region: CASSYPRLAGGLEQYF. The DNA for the CDR3 is TGTGCCAGCAGTTACCCTAGACTAGCGGGGGGGCTAGAGCAGTACTTC.

This clone has just a few counts. The CDR3 protein is CASSLAGGDTEAFF. The CDR3, as DNA: TGTGCCAGCAGCCTAGCCGGGGGGGACACTGAAGCTTTCTTT. The chain recombines TRBV6-5 with TRBJ1-1, with a possible D match to TRBD1 (5 bases). CDR3 length: 14 amino acids. Germline-derived CDR1 and CDR2 are MNHEY and SVGAGI. V dropped 6 bases and J dropped 3 bases, with 14 bases sitting between them.

This chain connects TRBV19 to TRBJ1-4; TRBD1 matches 7 bases. V lost 6 bases and J lost 4; bases outside the gene matches: 5. Per germline, CDR1 LNHDA and CDR2 SQIVND (reference sequence). The CDR3 is made up of 14 amino acids. The CDR3 DNA follows: TGTGCCAGTAGCTTGACAGGGTATAATGAAAAACTGTTTTTT. It codes for CASSLTGYNEKLFF. Drawing the rest from reference TRBV19 and TRBJ1-4, the complete variable domain is DGGITQSPKYLFRKEGQNVTLSCEQNLNHDAMYWYRQDPGQGLRLIYYSQIVNDFQKGDIAEGYSVSREKKESFPLTVTSAQKNPTAFYLCASSLTGYNEKLFFGSGTQLSVL.

This clone has only one observation. The J gene is TRBJ1-6, the V gene TRBV5-5; the match to TRBD1 covers 11 bases. The CDR3 extends over 15 amino acids. Germline values: CDR1 SGHKS, CDR2 YYEKEE (reference sequence). The junction had 7 bases not matched to a gene; V was cut back by 5 bases and J by 9 bases. The CDR3 region is CASSLSGTGGSPLHF. In DNA, the CDR3 is TGTGCCAGCAGTTTGAGCGGGACAGGGGGTTCACCCCTCCACTTT.

The gene calls are TRBV30 and TRBJ2-7, with 8 nucleotides matching TRBD1. CDR1 is GTSNPN and CDR2 is SVGIG in the germline V gene (reference sequence). The CDR3 sequence is 20 residues long. With 2 bases clipped from V and 3 bases from J, the junction kept 24 bases outside the gene matches. DNA for the CDR3: TGTGCCTGGAGTCCCCCCTTAGACAGGGGTTTCAGTCCCGCCAACTACGAGCAGTACTTC. This gives the protein CAWSPPLDRGFSPANYEQYF.

The chain uses TRBV5-6 and TRBJ2-7; TRBD1 aligns across 7 bases. This CDR3 is 13 amino acids long. CDR1 SGHDT and CDR2 YYEEEE come from the germline V gene. J gave up 3 bases and V 1 base, and 1 base lay outside the gene matches. CDR3 region: CASSLRDSYEQYF. The CDR3 DNA reads TGTGCCAGCAGCTTGAGGGACAGCTACGAGCAGTACTTC. Full variable domain (outside the CDR3, taken from reference TRBV5-6 and TRBJ2-7): DAGVTQSPTHLIKTRGQQVTLRCSPKSGHDTVSWYQQALGQGPQFIFQYYEEEERQRGNFPDRFSGHQFPNYSSELNVNALLLGDSALYLCASSLRDSYEQYFGPGTRLTVT.

The chain employs TRBV5-4 and TRBJ2-1, with 9 positions matching TRBD2. V gave up 4 bases and J gave up 0 bases; unmatched junction bases: 8. Looked up from germline, CDR1 is SGHNT and CDR2 is YYREEE (reference sequence). CDR3 size: 17 residues. CDR3 protein: CASSMTERGASYNEQFF. CDR3 nucleotides: TGTGCCAGCAGCATGACTGAGCGGGGGGCCTCCTACAATGAGCAGTTCTTC.

The chain employs TRBV15 and TRBJ1-1; D uncertain. Germline assignment: CDR1 LNHNV and CDR2 YYDKDF (reference sequence). V shed 3 bases and J shed 4 bases, with 18 bases lying between them. The CDR3 spans 16 residues. In nucleotides, the CDR3 is TGTGCCACCAGCAGGACCCCCCGGCAAGAGGTCACTGAAGCTTTCTTT. Translating it yields CATSRTPRQEVTEAFF.

The V call is TRBV27, the J call TRBJ2-7, with 7 bases that match TRBD1. The ends lost 5 bases at V and 3 bases at J; junction bases unmatched: 4. This CDR3 has 13 amino acids. Germline V CDR1 and CDR2: MNHEY, SMNVEV (reference sequence). The CDR3 DNA follows: TGTGCCAGCAGTCGGGACAGCAACTACGAGCAGTACTTC. It specifies CASSRDSNYEQYF.

This chain joins TRBV9 and TRBJ1-6, with D uncertain. The V end lost 0 bases, the J end lost 8 bases, and 9 bases lay between the germline ends. The germline CDR1 and CDR2 sequences are SGDLS and YYNGEE. CDR3 length equals 14 residues. Here the CDR3 reads CASSVEGRDSPLHF. The CDR3 DNA sequence: TGTGCCAGCAGCGTAGAAGGGAGGGATTCACCCCTCCACTTT. The variable domain in full, completed from reference TRBV9 and TRBJ1-6, reads DSGVTQTPKHLITATGQRVTLRCSPRSGDLSVYWYQQSLDQGLQFLIQYYNGEERAKGNILERFSAQQFPDLHSELNLSSLELGDSALYFCASSVEGRDSPLHFGNGTRLTVT.

The chain has TRBV7-8 and TRBJ1-6; TRBD1 matches 8 bases. The junction had 6 bases not matched to a gene; V was cut back by 5 bases and J by 0 bases. Germline V gene lookup returns CDR1 SGHVS and CDR2 FQNEAQ. This CDR3 has 17 amino acids. CDR3 sequence reads: CASSTDRGSSYNSPLHF. In nucleotides, the CDR3 is TGTGCCAGCAGCACCGACAGGGGAAGCTCCTATAATTCACCCCTCCACTTT.

By sample fraction, this clone is medium-sized. Other DNA sequences in this specimen translate into the identical CDR3. For the CDR3, the DNA is TGTGCCAGCAGGACCGGGCTAGCGGGCACAGATACGCAGTATTTT. It codes for CASRTGLAGTDTQYF. The chain carries TRBV6-5 and TRBJ2-3, with 7 bases that match TRBD2. V lost 6 bases and J lost 1; bases outside the gene matches: 7. Germline V CDR1 and CDR2: MNHEY, SVGAGI. There are 15 residues in the CDR3.

This rearrangement joins TRBV10-3 to TRBJ2-7; TRBD2 aligns across 11 bases. Germline lookup yields CDR1 ENHRY and CDR2 SYGVKD. The CDR3 totals 15 residues. Trimming at V came to 10 bases and at J to 0 bases, leaving 8 bases not matched to a gene. CDR3 sequence reads: CATSGGLAGSYEQYF. The DNA of the CDR3 is TGTGCCACCAGCGGCGGACTAGCGGGCTCCTACGAGCAGTACTTC.

This clone was counted a few times. The chain is built from TRBV19 and TRBJ2-7; TRBD1 matches 11 bases. CDR3 length equals 14 residues. CDR1 LNHDA and CDR2 SQIVND come from the germline V gene (reference sequence). The ends lost 3 bases at V and 5 bases at J; junction bases unmatched: 3. The CDR3 nucleotides are TGTGCCAGTAGTATCTTGGACAGGGGGCACGAGCAGTACTTC. This sequence encodes CASSILDRGHEQYF.

For this clone: A read error may produce the germline difference seen at one junction end. The chain carries TRBV7-2 and TRBJ2-7; 12 bases agree with TRBD2. Germline CDR1 reads SGHTA; CDR2 reads FQGNSA. This CDR3 spans 15 amino acids. CDR3 DNA sequence: TGTGCCAGCAGCCTAGCGGGGGGGTTGTCCTACGAGCAGTACTTC. Protein product: CASSLAGGLSYEQYF.

The chain is built from TRBV27 and TRBJ2-7; 7 nucleotides line up with TRBD2. The CDR3 is made up of 14 amino acids. Germline V gives CDR1 MNHEY, CDR2 SMNVEV (reference sequence). Germline trimming cut 6 bases from V and 4 bases from J; bases unmatched to any gene: 9. The chain's CDR3 is CASRPSGTPYEQYF. The DNA for the CDR3 is TGTGCCAGCAGGCCAAGCGGGACCCCATACGAGCAGTACTTC.

The V gene is TRBV28, the J gene TRBJ1-2; perhaps TRBD1 as D (5 bases). The V gene lost 7 bases and the J gene lost 4 bases, with 10 bases spanning the gap. CDR3 length: 12 amino acids. In germline, CDR1 is MDHEN, CDR2 SYDVKM. CDR3 DNA sequence: TGTGCCAGCACAGCGGGACGCTATGGCTACACCTTC. It encodes CASTAGRYGYTF.

This chain joins TRBV15 and TRBJ2-3; 12 bases line up with TRBD2. In germline, CDR1 is LNHNV, CDR2 YYDKDF (reference sequence). The junction had 4 bases not matched to a gene; V was cut back by 5 bases and J by 4 bases. CDR3 length: 15 amino acids. CDR3 bases: TGTGCCACCAGCTTACTAGCGGGGGGTCCAGATACGCAGTATTTT. This codes for CATSLLAGGPDTQYF.

The V gene is TRBV6-5, the J gene TRBJ1-5; 10 positions agree with TRBD1. There are 15 residues in the CDR3. The V and J ends lost 6 bases and 6 bases, in that order; junction bases with no gene match: 8. Germline-derived CDR1 and CDR2 are MNHEY and SVGAGI. The CDR3 sequence: CASSRGTGEGQPQHF. The DNA of the CDR3 is TGTGCCAGCAGCCGTGGGACAGGGGAGGGTCAGCCCCAGCATTTT.

The chain carries TRBV6-1 and TRBJ1-2; no definite D call. V lost 7 bases and J 5 bases, leaving 11 bases between the germline ends. Germline loops: CDR1 MNHNS, CDR2 SASEGT. CDR3 size: 12 residues. In DNA form, the CDR3 reads TGTGCCAGCACCCCAATGAGTTATGGCTACACCTTC. Translating it yields CASTPMSYGYTF.

This clone was picked up a small number of times. The genes are TRBV4-3 and TRBJ1-1; maybe TRBD1 (6 bases). From germline, CDR1 is LGHNA and CDR2 YSLEER. V was pared by 1 base and J by 0 bases, with 12 bases between. This CDR3 contains 16 residues. For the CDR3, the DNA is TGCGCCAGCAGCCAAGTTCCGACAGGAATGAACACTGAAGCTTTCTTT. It yields the protein CASSQVPTGMNTEAFF.

This clone was counted a few times. V usage is TRBV7-2 and J usage is TRBJ1-1; D gene unclear. The CDR3 is 14 residues long. CDR1 and CDR2 (germline): SGHTA, FQGNSA. Trimming took 4 bases from V and 0 from J, leaving 9 bases between them. This chain's CDR3 is CASSSQRMNTEAFF. The CDR3 DNA is TGTGCCAGCAGCTCACAACGTATGAACACTGAAGCTTTCTTT.

A note on this clone: Distinct nucleotide sequences in the sample also encode this CDR3. The CDR3 protein is CASSLGTGQETQYF. CDR3 sequence (DNA): TGCGCCAGCAGCTTGGGGACAGGCCAAGAGACCCAGTACTTC. The chain combines TRBV5-1 with TRBJ2-5; the match to TRBD1 covers 7 bases. V was pared by 0 bases and J by 1 base, with 0 bases of the junction left unmatched. From germline, CDR1 is SGHRS and CDR2 YFSETQ. The CDR3 is 14 residues long.

The CDR3 sequence: CASSPSTIAGGITDTQYF. CDR3 nucleotides: TGTGCCAGCAGCCCAAGTACCATAGCGGGGGGAATCACAGATACGCAGTATTTT. This chain links TRBV7-6 with TRBJ2-3; 10 bases agree with TRBD2. The CDR3 loop spans 18 amino acids. The V gene's germline CDR1 is SGHVS and CDR2 FNYEAQ. Unmatched junction bases numbered 13, after V lost 5 bases and J lost 2 bases.

V and J are TRBV7-6 and TRBJ1-1, with a possible D match to TRBD1 (6 bases). Germline V gene sequence: CDR1 SGHVS, CDR2 FNYEAQ. This CDR3 region has 15 residues. V dropped 5 bases and J dropped 0 bases, with 13 bases sitting between them. The CDR3: CASSARQDLNTEAFF. CDR3 sequence (DNA): TGTGCCAGCAGCGCGAGACAGGATTTGAACACTGAAGCTTTCTTT.

The gene calls are TRBV6-6 and TRBJ2-5; 8 bases align to TRBD2. This CDR3 comprises 14 residues. J was trimmed by 5 bases and V by 6 bases; bases with no gene match: 8. From germline, CDR1 is MNHNY and CDR2 SVGAGI (reference sequence). The CDR3 loop reads CASSLGGAGETQYF. DNA for the CDR3: TGTGCCAGCAGCCTCGGGGGGGCCGGGGAGACCCAGTACTTC.

This clone turned up a few times. The V and J genes are TRBV29-1 and TRBJ2-3; D perhaps matches TRBD2 (6 bases). Germline V gene lookup returns CDR1 SQVTM and CDR2 ANQGSEA. Trimming removed 6 bases from V and 1 base from J, with 14 bases in between. CDR3 length equals 14 residues. This chain's CDR3 is CSVPSWRGTDTQYF. CDR3 bases: TGCAGCGTGCCTTCTTGGAGGGGCACAGATACGCAGTATTTT.